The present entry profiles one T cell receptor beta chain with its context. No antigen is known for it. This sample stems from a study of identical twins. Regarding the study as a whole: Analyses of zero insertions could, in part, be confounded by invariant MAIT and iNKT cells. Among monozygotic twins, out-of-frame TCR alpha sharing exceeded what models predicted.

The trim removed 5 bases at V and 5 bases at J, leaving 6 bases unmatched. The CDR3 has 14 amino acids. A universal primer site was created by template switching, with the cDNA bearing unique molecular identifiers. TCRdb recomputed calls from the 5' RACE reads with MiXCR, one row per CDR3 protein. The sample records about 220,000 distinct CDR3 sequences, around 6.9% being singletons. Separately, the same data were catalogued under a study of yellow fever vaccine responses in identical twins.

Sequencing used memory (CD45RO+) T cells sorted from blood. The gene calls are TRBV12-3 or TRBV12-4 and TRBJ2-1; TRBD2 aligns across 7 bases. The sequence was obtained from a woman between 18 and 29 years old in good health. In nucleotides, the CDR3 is TGTGCCAGCAGTCAAATGGGGGGGGACAATGAGCAGTTCTTC. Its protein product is CASSQMGGDNEQFF.